The T cell receptor (beta chain) described here comes from a study of spatial heterogeneity in lung cancer (dated by TCRdb to 2018 to 2020). Notes on the research overall: Donors were some 78 patients with early-stage, untreated non-small cell lung cancer from the lung TRACERx cohort. Follow-up PBMC samples were sequenced whenever available, with the median time to follow-up being 2 to 3 years after resection. Beta-chain transcripts were consistently detected in greater numbers than alpha-chain transcripts, which likely reflected higher beta-chain transcript abundance. In the raw uncorrected reads, each unique combination of TCR and UMI appeared more than ten times on average. The study quantitatively compared TCR alpha and beta repertoires across multiple tumor regions, matched nontumor lung and blood in non-small cell lung cancer. TCR repertoire features were related to nonsynonymous mutation counts determined by whole-exome sequencing of tumor tissue. Both alpha and beta chains were TCR-sequenced in approximately 220 tumor regions, under 80 matched nontumor lung samples and around 50 PBMC samples obtained at surgery. The study at large found these results: Confirming at a functional level the hypothesis that regional TCRs recognize regional mutations was considered to require additional single-cell paired TCR alpha and beta sequencing. Ubiquitous expanded tumor TCRs were found in blood more often at tumor resection than at routine follow-up. Only roughly 15 patients were included in comparisons of baseline and follow-up blood repertoires.

The CDR1 and CDR2 encoded by the germline V gene are MDHEN and SYDVKM. V gives up 7 bases and J gives up 0 bases, and the segment between their germline ends measures 10 bases. The CDR3 goes from the cysteine to the phenylalanine over 15 residues. The read is trimmed to its CDR3 DNA, 45 bases read in frame from base 1. Preparation of the library involved 5' RACE. The sequencer was a NextSeq 500. In the TCR library protocol, a unique molecular identifier was attached to each TCR cDNA molecule so that PCR and sequencing errors could be corrected. In the source study's methods: TCR identification, UMI-based error correction and CDR3 extraction were all carried out with Decombinator tools. Expanded TCRs were defined as those above a frequency of 2 per 1,000, corresponding to the top 1% of the tumor frequency distribution. Each repertoire was subsampled 100 times to 5,000 TCRs, after which Renyi diversity was computed with the R vegan package. CDR3 similarity networks were built from amino acid triplet string-kernel similarity, with CDR3s being connected when pairwise similarity was above 0.82. TCRdb redid the processing of the public reads, applying fastp at Q25 and MiXCR, and retained in-frame beta chains. Identical CDR3 proteins give one entry, which carries the most common genes and DNA. Here the V and J calls rest on TCRdb's processing, not on the authors' analysis. The sample table shows 9,500 to 13,000 distinct CDR3 sequences, and about a tenth are seen once. The top ten hold under 35% of the sample.

The intended sense of this specimen's time point label: blood at routine non-recurrence follow-up after resection. Whole RNA extracted from tumor and nontumor lung tissue, or from cryopreserved PBMC samples, was used for TCR sequencing without cell sorting. Patients were selected for TCR sequencing only if sufficient RNA was available from at least two tumor regions. Concerning this clonotype: This clone's antigen is unknown. No quality values exist for individual bases; no much larger clone is one base distant.

The receptor comes from a female donor with early-stage non-small cell lung cancer. Sequences were derived from PBMCs, sampled at follow-up. This receptor chain uses TRBV28 and TRBJ1-6; no confident D gene assignment can be made. The CDR3 protein is CASNPVLSYNSPLHF. The nucleotide sequence is TGTGCCAGCAACCCCGTTCTCTCCTATAATTCACCCCTCCACTTT.